The clone carrying this T cell receptor (beta chain) has a count of ten or more. The antigen is unknown. The data stem from a study of regulatory T cells in long-lasting Graves disease. Findings and limits, study-wide: Fewer public clonotypes were shared by new patients (under 1,000) than by persistent patients (about 2,500). Gene preferences differed: TRBV28, TRBJ1-2, TRBJ2-5 in persistent cases.

The sample's time point: persistent/refractory GD, antithyroid drugs over 5 years with positive TRAb. Extracted PBMC RNA gave rise to the TCR library. In building TCR beta libraries, iRepertoire HTBI primers were used together with Arm-PCR of CDR3 regions. In the authors' methods: Identification of gene segments yielded some 62 TRBV and 14 to 15 TRBJ across samples. TCRdb reprocessed the multiplex PCR reads with MiXCR, giving one entry per CDR3 protein. TCRdb's processing, not the authors' own work, is the source of the V and J calls. The sample includes some 440,000 distinct CDR3 sequences, less than 25% of them seen just once. The CDR3 is 13 residues long. V was pared by 3 bases and J by 5 bases, with 10 bases between. Per the germline V gene, CDR1 is SGHAT and CDR2 is FQNNGV.

The starting material was peripheral blood mononuclear cells (PBMCs), obtained when the disease was refractory, from a patient treated with antithyroid drugs. The chain links TRBV11-2 to TRBJ1-1; D not certain. This receptor was identified in a female donor with Graves disease. The CDR3 bases are TGTGCCAGCAGCTTCAAGGTCGTGACTGAAGCTTTCTTT. It specifies CASSFKVVTEAFF.